This TCR beta chain was found in a study of human T cells and chemical hapten exposure. Time point given: patch test 1, 2 weeks after DPC sensitization. Stated treatment: therapeutic diphenylcyclopropenone sensitization with weekly scalp DPC. TCRdb analysed the RACE reads with MiXCR anew, one entry per CDR3 protein. The repertoire holds around 380,000 distinct CDR3 sequences, 4.8% seen once, with under 2.5% in the top ten. Regarding the study as a whole: High-frequency TCRs, those above 1 in 1000, stayed the same after DPC sensitization.

Trimming removed 4 bases from V and 1 base from J, with 11 bases in between. CDR1 is MGHRA and CDR2 is YSYEKL in the germline V gene. There are 15 residues in the CDR3. As regards this clonotype: No antigen is known for it.

Sequenced material: whole blood, taken in connection with sensitization to the hapten diphenylcyclopropenone (DPC). The V gene is TRBV4-1, the J gene TRBJ1-3; tentative D call: TRBD1 (5 bases). The origin of this receptor is a woman aged 45-65 years with alopecia areata. Some clones in this sample may be carry-over from other donors' samples. This CDR3 is CASSRGRGSGNTIYF. CDR3 DNA: TGCGCCAGCAGCCGTGGACGGGGGTCTGGAAACACCATATATTTT.